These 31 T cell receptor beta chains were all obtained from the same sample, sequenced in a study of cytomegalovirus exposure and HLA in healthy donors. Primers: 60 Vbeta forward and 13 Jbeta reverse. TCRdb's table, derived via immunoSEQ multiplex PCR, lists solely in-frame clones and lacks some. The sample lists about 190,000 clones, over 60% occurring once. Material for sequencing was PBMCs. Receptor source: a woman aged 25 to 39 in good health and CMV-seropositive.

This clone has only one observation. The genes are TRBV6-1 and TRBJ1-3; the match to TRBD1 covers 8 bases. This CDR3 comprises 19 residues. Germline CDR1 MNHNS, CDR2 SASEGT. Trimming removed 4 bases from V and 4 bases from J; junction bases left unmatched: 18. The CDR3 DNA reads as TGTGCCAGCAGTGGGGCGGACAGGGAGTTCCTCATGTGGGGAAACACCATATATTTT. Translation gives CASSGADREFLMWGNTIYF.

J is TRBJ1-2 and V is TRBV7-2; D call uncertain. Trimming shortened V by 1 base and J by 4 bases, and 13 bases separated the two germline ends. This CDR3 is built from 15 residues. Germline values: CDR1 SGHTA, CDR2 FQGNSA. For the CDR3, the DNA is TGTGCCAGCAGCTTAGAGCAGGCCTCCCTCTATGGCTACACCTTC. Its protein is CASSLEQASLYGYTF.

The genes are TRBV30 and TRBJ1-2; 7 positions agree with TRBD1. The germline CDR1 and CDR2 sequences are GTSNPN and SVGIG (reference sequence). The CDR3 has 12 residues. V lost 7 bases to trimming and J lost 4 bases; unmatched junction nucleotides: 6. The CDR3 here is CALTGYGYGYTF. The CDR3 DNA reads TGTGCCTTGACAGGGTACGGCTATGGCTACACCTTC.

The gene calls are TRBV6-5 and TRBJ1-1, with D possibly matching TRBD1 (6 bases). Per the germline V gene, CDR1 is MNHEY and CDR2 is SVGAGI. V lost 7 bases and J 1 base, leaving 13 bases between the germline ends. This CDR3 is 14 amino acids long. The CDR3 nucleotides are TGTGCCAGCACCTACAAGACAGGGAACACTGAAGCTTTCTTT. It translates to CASTYKTGNTEAFF.

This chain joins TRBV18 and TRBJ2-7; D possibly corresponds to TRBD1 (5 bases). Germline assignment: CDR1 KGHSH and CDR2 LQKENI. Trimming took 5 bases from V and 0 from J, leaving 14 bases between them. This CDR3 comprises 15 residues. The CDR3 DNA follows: TGTGCCAGCTCAGGGGCTGGTCTTAGCTCCTACGAGCAGTACTTC. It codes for CASSGAGLSSYEQYF.

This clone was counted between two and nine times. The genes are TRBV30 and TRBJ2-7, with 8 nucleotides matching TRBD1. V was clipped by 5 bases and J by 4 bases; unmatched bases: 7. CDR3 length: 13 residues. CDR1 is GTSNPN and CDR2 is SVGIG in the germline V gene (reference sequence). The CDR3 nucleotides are TGTGCCTGGGGACAGGGAGCTGAGTACGAGCAGTACTTC. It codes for CAWGQGAEYEQYF.

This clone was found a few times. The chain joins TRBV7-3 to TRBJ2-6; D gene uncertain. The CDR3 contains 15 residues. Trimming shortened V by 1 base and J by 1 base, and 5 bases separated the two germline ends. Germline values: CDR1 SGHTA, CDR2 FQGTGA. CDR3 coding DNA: TGTGCCAGCAGCTTAAGGCAATCTGGGGCCAACGTCCTGACTTTC. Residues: CASSLRQSGANVLTF.

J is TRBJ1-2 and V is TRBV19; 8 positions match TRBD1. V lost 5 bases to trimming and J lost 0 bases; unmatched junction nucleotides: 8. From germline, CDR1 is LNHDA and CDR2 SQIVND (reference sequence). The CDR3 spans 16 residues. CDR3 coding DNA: TGTGCCAGTAGTTTCAGGACAGGGACCACTAACTATGGCTACACCTTC. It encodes CASSFRTGTTNYGYTF.

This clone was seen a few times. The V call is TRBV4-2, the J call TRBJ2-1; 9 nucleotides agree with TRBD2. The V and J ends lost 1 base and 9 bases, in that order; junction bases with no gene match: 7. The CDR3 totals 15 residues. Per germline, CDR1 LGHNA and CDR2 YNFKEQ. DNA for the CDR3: TGTGCCAGCAGCCAAGGACAAGCGGGAGGAGGTGAGCAGTTCTTC. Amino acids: CASSQGQAGGGEQFF.

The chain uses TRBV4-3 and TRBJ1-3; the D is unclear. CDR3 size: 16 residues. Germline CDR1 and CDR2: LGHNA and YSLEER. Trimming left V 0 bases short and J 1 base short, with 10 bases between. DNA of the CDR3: TGCGCCAGCAGCCAAGATGAGGGATGGTCTGGAAACACCATATATTTT. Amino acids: CASSQDEGWSGNTIYF.

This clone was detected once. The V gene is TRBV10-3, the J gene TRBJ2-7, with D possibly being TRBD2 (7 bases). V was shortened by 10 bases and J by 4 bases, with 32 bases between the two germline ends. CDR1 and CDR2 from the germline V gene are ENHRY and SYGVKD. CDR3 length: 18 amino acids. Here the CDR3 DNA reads TGTGCCACCATGAACAGGGCCCCCAGCGGGACTTGGGGGTACGAGCAGTACTTC. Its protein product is CATMNRAPSGTWGYEQYF.

CDR3 sequence: CASSPPSDRGWSETQYF. CDR3 DNA: TGTGCCAGCTCACCACCCTCAGACAGGGGCTGGTCGGAGACCCAGTACTTC. The chain joins TRBV18 to TRBJ2-5; 8 bases agree with TRBD1. CDR1 KGHSH and CDR2 LQKENI come from the germline V gene. The ends lost 0 bases at V and 5 bases at J; junction bases unmatched: 11. The CDR3 totals 17 residues.

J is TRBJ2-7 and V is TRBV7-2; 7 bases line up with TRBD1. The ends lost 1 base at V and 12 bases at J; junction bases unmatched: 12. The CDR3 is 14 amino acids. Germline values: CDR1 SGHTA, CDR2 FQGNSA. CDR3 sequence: CASSLGNPSGGSYF. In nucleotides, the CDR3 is TGTGCCAGCAGCTTAGGGAACCCTTCAGGGGGATCGTACTTC.

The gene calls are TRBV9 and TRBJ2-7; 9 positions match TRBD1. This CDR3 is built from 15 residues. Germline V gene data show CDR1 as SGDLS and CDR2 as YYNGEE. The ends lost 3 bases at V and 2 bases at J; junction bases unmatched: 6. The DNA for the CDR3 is TGTGCCAGCAGCGAACGACAGGGGGGAACCTACGAGCAGTACTTC. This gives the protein CASSERQGGTYEQYF.

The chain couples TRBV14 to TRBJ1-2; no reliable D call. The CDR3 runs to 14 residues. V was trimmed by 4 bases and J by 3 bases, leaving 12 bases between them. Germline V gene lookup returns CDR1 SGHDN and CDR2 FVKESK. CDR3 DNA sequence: TGTGCCAGCAGCCCGCCCCACAGATACTATGGCTACACCTTC. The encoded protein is CASSPPHRYYGYTF.

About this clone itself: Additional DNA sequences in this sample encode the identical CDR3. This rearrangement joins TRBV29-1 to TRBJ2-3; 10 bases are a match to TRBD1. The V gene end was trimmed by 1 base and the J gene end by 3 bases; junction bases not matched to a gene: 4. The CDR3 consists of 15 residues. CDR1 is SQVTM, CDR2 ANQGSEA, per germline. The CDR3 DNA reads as TGCAGCGTTGAAGGGGGGGACAGGGGTACAGATACGCAGTATTTT. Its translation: CSVEGGDRGTDTQYF.

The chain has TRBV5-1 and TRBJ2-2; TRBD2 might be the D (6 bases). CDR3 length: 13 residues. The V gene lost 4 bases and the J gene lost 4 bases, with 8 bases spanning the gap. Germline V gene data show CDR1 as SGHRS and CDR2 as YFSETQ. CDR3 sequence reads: CASSRGGTGELFF. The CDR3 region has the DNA TGCGCCAGCAGCCGGGGAGGCACCGGGGAGCTGTTTTTT.

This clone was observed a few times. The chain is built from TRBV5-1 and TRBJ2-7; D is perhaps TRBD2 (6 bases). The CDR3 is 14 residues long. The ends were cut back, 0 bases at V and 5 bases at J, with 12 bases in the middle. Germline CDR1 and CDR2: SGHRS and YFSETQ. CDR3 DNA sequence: TGCGCCAGCAGCTTGGTGGCGGGGACGCACGAGCAGTACTTC. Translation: CASSLVAGTHEQYF.

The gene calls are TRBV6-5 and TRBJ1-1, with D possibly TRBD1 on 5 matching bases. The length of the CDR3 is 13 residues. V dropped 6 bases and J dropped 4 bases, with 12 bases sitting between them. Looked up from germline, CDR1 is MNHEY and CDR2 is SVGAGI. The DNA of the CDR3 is TGTGCCAGCAGGAGACCGGGGGGCACTGAAGCTTTCTTT. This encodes CASRRPGGTEAFF.

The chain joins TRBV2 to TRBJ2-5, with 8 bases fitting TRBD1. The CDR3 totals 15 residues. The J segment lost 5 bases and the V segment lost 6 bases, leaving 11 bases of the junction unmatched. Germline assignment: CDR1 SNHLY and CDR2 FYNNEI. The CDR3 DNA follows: TGTGCCAGCAGCGAGGGAACAGGGGGGTTCGAGACCCAGTACTTC. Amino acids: CASSEGTGGFETQYF.

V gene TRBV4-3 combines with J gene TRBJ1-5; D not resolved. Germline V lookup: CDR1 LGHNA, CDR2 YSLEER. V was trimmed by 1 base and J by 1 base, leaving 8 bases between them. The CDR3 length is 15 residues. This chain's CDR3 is CASSQVYISNQPQHF. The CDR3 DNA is TGCGCCAGCAGCCAAGTCTATATCAGCAATCAGCCCCAGCATTTT.

Here the CDR3 DNA reads TGTGCCTGGAGGGACGGCCGAGGGGGACCCCTCCACTTT. Its protein product is CAWRDGRGGPLHF. The chain is built from TRBV30 and TRBJ1-6, with D possibly TRBD1 on 6 matching bases. The CDR3 length is 13 residues. CDR1 and CDR2 (germline): GTSNPN, SVGIG (reference sequence). The V end lost 3 bases, the J end lost 12 bases, and 15 bases lay between the germline ends.

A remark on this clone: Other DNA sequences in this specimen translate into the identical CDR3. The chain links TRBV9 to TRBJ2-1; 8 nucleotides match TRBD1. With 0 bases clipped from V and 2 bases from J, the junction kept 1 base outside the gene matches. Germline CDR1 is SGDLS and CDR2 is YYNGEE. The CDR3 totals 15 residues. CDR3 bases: TGTGCCAGCAGCGTAGGGACAGGGACCTACAATGAGCAGTTCTTC. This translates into CASSVGTGTYNEQFF.

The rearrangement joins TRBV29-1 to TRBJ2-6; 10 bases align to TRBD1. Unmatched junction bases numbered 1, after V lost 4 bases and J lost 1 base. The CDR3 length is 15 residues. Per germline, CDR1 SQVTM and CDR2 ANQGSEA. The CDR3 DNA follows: TGCAGCGTTGGGACAGGGGGATCTGGGGCCAACGTCCTGACTTTC. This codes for CSVGTGGSGANVLTF.

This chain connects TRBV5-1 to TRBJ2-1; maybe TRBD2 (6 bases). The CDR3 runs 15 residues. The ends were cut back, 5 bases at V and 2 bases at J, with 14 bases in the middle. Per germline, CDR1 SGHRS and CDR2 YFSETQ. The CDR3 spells CASRLSSSAYNEQFF. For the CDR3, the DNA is TGCGCCAGCAGACTGTCCTCTAGCGCCTACAATGAGCAGTTCTTC. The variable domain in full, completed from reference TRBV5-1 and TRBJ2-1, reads KAGVTQTPRYLIKTRGQQVTLSCSPISGHRSVSWYQQTPGQGLQFLFEYFSETQRNKGNFPGRFSGRQFSNSRSEMNVSTLELGDSALYLCASRLSSSAYNEQFFGPGTRLTVL.

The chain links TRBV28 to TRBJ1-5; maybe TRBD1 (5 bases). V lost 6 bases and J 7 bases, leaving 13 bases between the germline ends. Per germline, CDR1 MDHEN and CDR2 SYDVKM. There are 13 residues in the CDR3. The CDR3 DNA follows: TGTGCCAGCAGACCCCAGGGTCGACAGCCCCAGCATTTT. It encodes CASRPQGRQPQHF.

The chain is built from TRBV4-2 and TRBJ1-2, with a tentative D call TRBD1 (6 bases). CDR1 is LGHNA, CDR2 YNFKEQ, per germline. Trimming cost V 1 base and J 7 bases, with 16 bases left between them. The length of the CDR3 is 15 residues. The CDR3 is CASSQAKQGRSGYTF. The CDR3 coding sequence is TGTGCCAGCAGCCAAGCGAAACAGGGACGGAGTGGCTACACCTTC.

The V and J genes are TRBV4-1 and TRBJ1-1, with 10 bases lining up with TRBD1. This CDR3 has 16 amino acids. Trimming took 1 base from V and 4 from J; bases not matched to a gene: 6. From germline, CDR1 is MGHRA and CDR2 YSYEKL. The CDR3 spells CASSQVLRDRGTEAFF. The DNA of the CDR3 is TGCGCCAGCAGCCAAGTCCTCCGGGACAGGGGCACTGAAGCTTTCTTT.

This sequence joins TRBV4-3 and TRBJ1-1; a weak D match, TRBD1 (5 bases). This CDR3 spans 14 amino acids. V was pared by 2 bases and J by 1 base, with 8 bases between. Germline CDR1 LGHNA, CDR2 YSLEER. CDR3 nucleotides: TGCGCCAGCAGCCAAAAGACAGCGAACACTGAAGCTTTCTTT. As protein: CASSQKTANTEAFF.

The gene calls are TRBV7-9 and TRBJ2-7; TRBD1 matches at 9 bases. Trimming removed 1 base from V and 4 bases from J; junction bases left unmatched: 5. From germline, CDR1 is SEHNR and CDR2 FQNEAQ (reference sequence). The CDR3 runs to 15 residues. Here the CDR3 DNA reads TGTGCCAGCAGCTTAGAACAGGGGGCTAGTTACGAGCAGTACTTC. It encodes CASSLEQGASYEQYF.

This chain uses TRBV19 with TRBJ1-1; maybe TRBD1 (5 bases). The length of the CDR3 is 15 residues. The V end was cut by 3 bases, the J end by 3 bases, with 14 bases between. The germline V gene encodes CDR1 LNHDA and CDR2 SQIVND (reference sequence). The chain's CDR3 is CASSIVGKGDTEAFF. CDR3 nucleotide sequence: TGTGCCAGTAGTATCGTGGGAAAAGGGGACACTGAAGCTTTCTTT.